This passage covers 7 T cell receptor beta chains from one sample sequenced in a study of response to subunit inactivated influenza vaccine. TCRdb recomputed calls from the RT-PCR reads with MiXCR, one row per CDR3 protein. The sample holds under 850,000 distinct CDR3 sequences; approximately 17% are singletons and the top ten take under 13%. The sequencing used PBMCs from blood, collected about 5 days after vaccination. The source of these receptors is a man aged 50 to 60 who received an inactivated influenza vaccine.

CDR3 bases: TGTGCCACCAGTGATATATCTCCGGGGAAGAGCTCCTACAATGAGCAGTTCTTC. Protein product: CATSDISPGKSSYNEQFF. The chain couples TRBV24-1 to TRBJ2-1; D may be TRBD2 (5 bases). Germline CDR1 reads KGHDR; CDR2 reads SFDVKD. The V end was cut by 3 bases, the J end by 0 bases, with 17 bases between. There are 18 residues in the CDR3.

The chain carries TRBV4-3 and TRBJ2-2, with 7 bases that match TRBD1. Germline CDR1 and CDR2: LGHNA and YSLEER. The length of the CDR3 is 17 residues. V gave up 0 bases and J gave up 2 bases; unmatched junction bases: 6. The CDR3 sequence is CASSQDLRQGNTGELFF. The CDR3 nucleotides are TGCGCCAGCAGCCAAGATCTGCGACAGGGCAACACCGGGGAGCTGTTTTTT.

This clonotype was recorded at least ten times. V usage is TRBV20-1 and J usage is TRBJ1-4, with TRBD1 as a possible D gene (6 bases). Germline CDR1 DFQATT, CDR2 SNEGSKA (reference sequence). The V gene lost 5 bases and the J gene lost 9 bases, with 16 bases spanning the gap. This CDR3 is built from 13 residues. The CDR3 region is CSAPIDTGQKLFF. The CDR3, as DNA: TGCAGTGCTCCGATCGATACAGGGCAAAAACTGTTTTTT.

The chain combines TRBV24-1 with TRBJ2-3; 8 nucleotides line up with TRBD1. This CDR3 has 15 amino acids. From germline, CDR1 is KGHDR and CDR2 SFDVKD. Unmatched junction bases numbered 8, after V lost 5 bases and J lost 5 bases. CDR3 residues: CATSGGQGALDTQYF. The CDR3 nucleotides read TGTGCCACCAGTGGGGGGCAGGGGGCATTAGATACGCAGTATTTT.

A single count supports this clonotype. The J gene is TRBJ2-3, the V gene TRBV9; 9 positions match TRBD2. CDR3 length equals 16 residues. Germline CDR1 is SGDLS and CDR2 is YYNGEE. J was trimmed by 3 bases and V by 0 bases; bases with no gene match: 5. In DNA, the CDR3 is TGTGCCAGCAGCGTAGGGATTAGCGGGAGTACAGATACGCAGTATTTT. Translated: CASSVGISGSTDTQYF.

CDR3 bases: TGCAGCCAGGGGGCGTCGGATACGCAGTATTTT. This sequence encodes CSQGASDTQYF. The chain uses TRBV20-1 and TRBJ2-3; TRBD1 agrees at 8 bases. Germline V gene data show CDR1 as DFQATT and CDR2 as SNEGSKA (reference sequence). The length of the CDR3 is 11 residues.

This clonotype was detected many times. The chain employs TRBV12-3 or TRBV12-4 and TRBJ1-1; D is unclear. With 10 bases removed from V and 1 base from J, the gap between germline ends came to 13 bases. This CDR3 comprises 13 residues. The CDR3 coding sequence is TGTGCCACCGAGGGAAGAAGGAACACTGAAGCTTTCTTT. As protein: CATEGRRNTEAFF.